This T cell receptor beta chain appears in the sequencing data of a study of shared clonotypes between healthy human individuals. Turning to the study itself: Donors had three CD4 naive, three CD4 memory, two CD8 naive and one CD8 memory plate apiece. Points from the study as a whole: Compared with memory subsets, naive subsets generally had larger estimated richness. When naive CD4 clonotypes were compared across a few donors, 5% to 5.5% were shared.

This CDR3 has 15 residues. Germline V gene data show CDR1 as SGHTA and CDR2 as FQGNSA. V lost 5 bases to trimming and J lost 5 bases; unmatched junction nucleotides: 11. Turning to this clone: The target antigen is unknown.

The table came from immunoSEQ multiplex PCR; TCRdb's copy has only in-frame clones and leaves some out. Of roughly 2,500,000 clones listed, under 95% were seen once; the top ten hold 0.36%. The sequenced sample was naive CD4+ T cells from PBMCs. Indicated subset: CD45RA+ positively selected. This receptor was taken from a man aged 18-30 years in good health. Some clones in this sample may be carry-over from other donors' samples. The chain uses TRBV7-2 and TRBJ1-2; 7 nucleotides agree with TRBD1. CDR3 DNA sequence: TGTGCCAGCAGCAGCACCGGGACAGCGCTATATGGCTACACCTTC. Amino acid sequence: CASSSTGTALYGYTF.